The 9 T cell receptor beta chains in this list originate from one sample, sequenced in a study of siplizumab effects on memory and regulatory T cells. For these TCRs, the target antigens are not known. Kept together in coculture, the mixed lymphocyte reaction cells spent 6 days at 37°C. This table comes from immunoSEQ multiplex PCR, and its TCRdb copy is limited to in-frame clones, with some not included. The data contain about 4,500 clones, 45% to 55% of them singletons. Sequencing was performed on CFSE-low (dividing) CD4+ T cells sorted from an allogeneic mixed lymphocyte reaction. These receptors were taken from a human donor in good health; the cells came from an allogeneic mixed lymphocyte reaction. Some clones in this sample may be carry-over from other donors' samples.

This clone was seen only a few times. The gene calls are TRBV27 and TRBJ1-1; D is ambiguous. The CDR3 loop spans 16 amino acids. The germline V and J ends were trimmed by 6 bases and 1 base, with 18 bases remaining between them. Germline V CDR1 and CDR2: MNHEY, SMNVEV (reference sequence). The CDR3 spells CASRTPLGRGNTEAFF. CDR3 in DNA: TGTGCCAGCAGGACCCCACTAGGACGCGGGAACACTGAAGCTTTCTTT.

This CDR3 reads CSVAGADYGYTF. CDR3 in DNA: TGCAGCGTTGCCGGGGCGGACTATGGCTACACCTTC. The chain couples TRBV29-1 to TRBJ1-2, with a weak D call TRBD1 (5 bases). From germline, CDR1 is SQVTM and CDR2 ANQGSEA. Trimming shortened V by 4 bases and J by 3 bases, and 9 bases separated the two germline ends. This CDR3 is built from 12 residues. Combining the CDR3 with reference TRBV29-1 and TRBJ1-2 gives the whole variable domain SAVISQKPSRDICQRGTSLTIQCQVDSQVTMMFWYRQQPGQSLTLIATANQGSEATYESGFVIDKFPISRPNLTFSTLTVSNMSPEDSSIYLCSVAGADYGYTFGSGTRLTVV.

This clone was found a few times. The chain has TRBV2 and TRBJ2-2; D is uncertain. V gave up 6 bases and J gave up 4 bases, with 12 bases separating them. Germline-derived CDR1 and CDR2 are SNHLY and FYNNEI. There are 14 residues in the CDR3. The CDR3 DNA reads as TGTGCCAGCAGCTACAACACGGCCACCGGGGAGCTGTTTTTT. Translating gives CASSYNTATGELFF.

This chain links TRBV5-1 with TRBJ1-2, with D maybe TRBD1 (5 bases). There are 16 residues in the CDR3. Germline loops: CDR1 SGHRS, CDR2 YFSETQ. V lost 3 bases to trimming and J lost 4 bases, with 19 bases between them. This chain's CDR3 is CASSSNILQELYGYTF. The CDR3 DNA reads as TGCGCCAGCAGCTCCAACATCTTACAGGAGCTCTATGGCTACACCTTC.

V usage is TRBV5-1 and J usage is TRBJ2-2; the D is unclear. V dropped 3 bases and J dropped 5 bases, with 14 bases sitting between them. Germline V gene sequence: CDR1 SGHRS, CDR2 YFSETQ. The CDR3 is 15 residues long. The CDR3 protein is CASSSRTAETGELFF. The CDR3 nucleotides read TGCGCCAGCAGCTCAAGGACGGCAGAGACCGGGGAGCTGTTTTTT.

The rearrangement joins TRBV9 to TRBJ2-4; D gene unclear. The ends were cut back, 3 bases at V and 8 bases at J, with 21 bases in the middle. The CDR3 has 16 amino acids. Germline CDR1 reads SGDLS; CDR2 reads YYNGEE. Written as DNA, the CDR3 is TGTGCCAGCAGCGCTAGGCCCCGCCCGCCGGGTGACATTCAGTACTTC. This gives the protein CASSARPRPPGDIQYF.

A note on this clone: This sample includes further DNA sequences coding for the same CDR3. The chain joins TRBV15 to TRBJ1-1; D is undetermined. V was trimmed by 0 bases and J by 2 bases, leaving 10 bases between them. This CDR3 has 15 residues. Germline V gene data show CDR1 as LNHNV and CDR2 as YYDKDF (reference sequence). The CDR3 bases are TGTGCCACCAGCAGAGACTCTAATCCTAACACTGAAGCTTTCTTT. This translates into CATSRDSNPNTEAFF.

The V and J genes are TRBV2 and TRBJ2-5; D is ambiguous. The V end was cut by 8 bases, the J end by 7 bases, with 20 bases between. CDR3 length equals 14 residues. Germline CDR1 SNHLY, CDR2 FYNNEI. CDR3 sequence reads: CASSKGYVYGTQYF. The CDR3 DNA follows: TGTGCCAGCTCCAAGGGCTACGTTTACGGGACCCAGTACTTC.

This clone has only a few counts. V usage is TRBV19 and J usage is TRBJ1-2; D is unclear. The germline V and J ends were trimmed by 2 bases and 2 bases, with 9 bases remaining between them. CDR3 length: 14 residues. Germline V gene lookup returns CDR1 LNHDA and CDR2 SQIVND (reference sequence). The CDR3 loop is CASSISGWNYGYTF. As DNA, the CDR3 is TGTGCCAGTAGTATAAGTGGCTGGAACTATGGCTACACCTTC. Combining the CDR3 with reference TRBV19 and TRBJ1-2 gives the whole variable domain DGGITQSPKYLFRKEGQNVTLSCEQNLNHDAMYWYRQDPGQGLRLIYYSQIVNDFQKGDIAEGYSVSREKKESFPLTVTSAQKNPTAFYLCASSISGWNYGYTFGSGTRLTVV.